These 29 T cell receptor beta chains originate from one sample sequenced in a study of immune evolution from preneoplasia to lung adenocarcinoma. Only in-frame clones appear in the TCRdb table, and some are missing; sequencing was by immunoSEQ multiplex PCR. The sample shows about 4,900 clones, 60% to 85% of them seen only once. Sequencing was performed on FFPE minimally invasive lung adenocarcinoma tissue. Receptors were obtained from a person in their sixties or seventies with lung adenocarcinoma.

The V gene is TRBV9, the J gene TRBJ2-6; a weak D match, TRBD2 (5 bases). V lost 0 bases, J lost 0 bases, and 10 bases lay in between. The CDR3 runs 17 residues. Germline CDR1 reads SGDLS; CDR2 reads YYNGEE. This CDR3 reads CASSVGLGSSGANVLTF. Written as DNA, the CDR3 is TGTGCCAGCAGCGTAGGACTGGGGAGCTCTGGGGCCAACGTCCTGACTTTC.

The chain links TRBV30 to TRBJ2-1; TRBD1 matches 9 bases. The CDR3 contains 13 residues. Germline V gene lookup returns CDR1 GTSNPN and CDR2 SVGIG (reference sequence). V trimming: 7 bases; J trimming: 9 bases; junction bases outside the gene matches: 10. The CDR3 reads CALGQGGPGEQFF. CDR3 in DNA: TGTGCCTTGGGACAGGGAGGTCCGGGTGAGCAGTTCTTC.

The chain combines TRBV30 with TRBJ1-2; the D is unclear. The germline V gene has CDR1 GTSNPN and CDR2 SVGIG (reference sequence). The V and J ends lost 0 bases and 0 bases respectively, with 11 bases between them. CDR3 length equals 15 residues. The CDR3 DNA reads TGTGCCTGGAGTGTAGGTTTGTTAGCTAACTATGGCTACACCTTC. Translation: CAWSVGLLANYGYTF.

The chain links TRBV10-3 to TRBJ2-1, with 10 bases lining up with TRBD2. With 9 bases clipped from V and 4 bases from J, the junction kept 3 bases outside the gene matches. Germline CDR1 is ENHRY and CDR2 is SYGVKD. The CDR3 length is 13 residues. CDR3 sequence (DNA): TGTGCCATTCTAGCGGGGGAATACAATGAGCAGTTCTTC. This sequence encodes CAILAGEYNEQFF.

V usage is TRBV23-1 and J usage is TRBJ2-2; 7 nucleotides align to TRBD1. TRBV23-1 is noted as an ORF with a role that remains uncertain. The CDR3 extends over 14 amino acids. After removal of 3 bases from V and 5 bases from J, the junction contained 3 bases not matched to a gene. CDR3 in amino acids: CASSHRTGTGELFF. The CDR3 DNA follows: TGCGCCAGCAGTCACAGGACAGGAACCGGGGAGCTGTTTTTT.

This chain connects TRBV4-3 to TRBJ2-7; 8 nucleotides align to TRBD1. The ends lost 4 bases at V and 3 bases at J; junction bases unmatched: 8. The CDR3 is 15 residues long. In germline, CDR1 is LGHNA, CDR2 YSLEER. The CDR3 region is CASSPGTGVGYEQYF. CDR3 DNA: TGCGCCAGCAGCCCCGGGACAGGAGTCGGCTACGAGCAGTACTTC.

V usage is TRBV6-6 and J usage is TRBJ2-3; tentative D call: TRBD2 (6 bases). The CDR3 loop spans 14 amino acids. The V end was cut by 4 bases, the J end by 0 bases, with 8 bases between. CDR1 and CDR2 (germline): MNHNY, SVGAGI (reference sequence). CDR3 in amino acids: CASSFGGSTDTQYF. The CDR3 DNA sequence: TGTGCCAGCAGTTTTGGGGGGAGCACAGATACGCAGTATTTT.

There are a few counts of this clone. The V call is TRBV7-2, the J call TRBJ1-2, with D hard to call. CDR3 length equals 16 residues. Germline V gives CDR1 SGHTA, CDR2 FQGNSA. V lost 5 bases and J lost 4, with 20 bases in between. The CDR3 DNA reads as TGTGCCAGCAGCCCCCGTCGCGACGGGCGGATCTATGGCTACACCTTC. Amino acid sequence: CASSPRRDGRIYGYTF.

This clone is a singleton in its sample. This rearrangement joins TRBV18 to TRBJ2-3, with D unclear. V shed 6 bases and J shed 2 bases, with 3 bases lying between them. Germline-derived CDR1 and CDR2 are KGHSH and LQKENI. The CDR3 spans 11 residues. CDR3 amino acids: CASSSTDTQYF. CDR3 nucleotide sequence: TGTGCCAGCTCTTCCACAGATACGCAGTATTTT.

The J gene is TRBJ1-1, the V gene TRBV5-6; D is perhaps TRBD1 (6 bases). This CDR3 has 14 amino acids. CDR1 and CDR2 from the germline V gene are SGHDT and YYEEEE. Trimming cost V 5 bases and J 5 bases, with 16 bases left between them. For the CDR3, the DNA is TGTGCCAGCAGTACCGGGACATGGGAAACTGAAGCTTTCTTT. Translating it yields CASSTGTWETEAFF.

This clone was counted only a few times. The J gene is TRBJ2-6, the V gene TRBV6-1; D call uncertain. Trimming removed 11 bases from V and 5 bases from J, with 7 bases in between. The germline gives CDR1 MNHNS, CDR2 SASEGT. This CDR3 comprises 11 residues. For the CDR3, the DNA is TGTGCCGCACGGCGGGCCAACGTCCTGACTTTC. This codes for CAARRANVLTF.

The V gene is TRBV28, the J gene TRBJ2-7; 7 bases match TRBD2. With V trimmed by 2 bases and J by 3 bases, 4 bases remained unmatched. The germline gives CDR1 MDHEN, CDR2 SYDVKM. The CDR3 is made up of 14 amino acids. The CDR3: CASSLAGEHYEQYF. CDR3 sequence (DNA): TGTGCCAGCAGTTTAGCGGGGGAACACTACGAGCAGTACTTC.

This clone was detected once. The V call is TRBV6-4, the J call TRBJ1-6, with a tentative D call TRBD1 (6 bases). V was trimmed by 6 bases and J by 0 bases, leaving 6 bases between them. Germline-derived CDR1 and CDR2 are MRHNA and SNTAGT. CDR3 length: 14 amino acids. The CDR3 sequence is CASRDSSYNSPLHF. In nucleotides, the CDR3 is TGTGCCAGCAGGGACAGCTCCTATAATTCACCCCTCCACTTT.

The chain combines TRBV5-1 with TRBJ2-7; possibly TRBD1 for D (5 bases). V was pared by 4 bases and J by 2 bases, with 16 bases between. Germline CDR1 reads SGHRS; CDR2 reads YFSETQ. The CDR3 is 15 residues long. In DNA, the CDR3 is TGCGCCAGCAGCCTACTCACAGGAACGGCCTACGAGCAGTACTTC. Amino acid sequence: CASSLLTGTAYEQYF.

The chain uses TRBV11-2 and TRBJ2-7, with 9 bases lining up with TRBD1. The V and J ends lost 1 base and 4 bases, in that order; junction bases with no gene match: 5. The length of the CDR3 is 15 residues. Germline lookup yields CDR1 SGHAT and CDR2 FQNNGV. In DNA, the CDR3 is TGTGCCAGCAGCTTAGCTCCCGGGACAGGGTACGAGCAGTACTTC. It is translated as CASSLAPGTGYEQYF.

The J gene is TRBJ2-1, the V gene TRBV6-4; TRBD2 matches at 11 bases. Germline V lookup: CDR1 MRHNA, CDR2 SNTAGT. V gave up 3 bases and J gave up 7 bases; unmatched junction bases: 2. The CDR3 is made up of 14 amino acids. CDR3 sequence: CASSEGLAVNEQFF. CDR3 sequence (DNA): TGTGCCAGCAGTGAGGGACTAGCGGTAAATGAGCAGTTCTTC.

V gene TRBV4-2 combines with J gene TRBJ2-2; the D gene is possibly TRBD2 (6 bases). This CDR3 region has 16 residues. CDR1 LGHNA and CDR2 YNFKEQ come from the germline V gene. V lost 1 base to trimming and J lost 0 bases, with 9 bases between them. The CDR3 loop reads CASSQGRGANTGELFF. The CDR3 nucleotides are TGTGCCAGCAGCCAAGGGCGGGGAGCGAACACCGGGGAGCTGTTTTTT.

The chain carries TRBV5-1 and TRBJ2-1; D remains unclear. The germline CDR1 and CDR2 sequences are SGHRS and YFSETQ. V was cut by 2 bases and J by 0 bases, with 6 bases left in between. This CDR3 spans 14 amino acids. The CDR3: CASSLVSSYNEQFF. CDR3 in DNA: TGCGCCAGCAGCTTAGTGAGCTCCTACAATGAGCAGTTCTTC.

The chain recombines TRBV6-5 with TRBJ2-7; D ambiguous. Germline V gene lookup returns CDR1 MNHEY and CDR2 SVGAGI. V was clipped by 6 bases and J by 6 bases, with 9 bases between them. This CDR3 spans 11 amino acids. The CDR3 sequence: CASSQGVEQYF. DNA for the CDR3: TGTGCCAGCAGCCAAGGAGTCGAGCAGTACTTC.

Relative to its sample, this clone is medium-sized. The CDR3 DNA is TGTGCCAGCAGTTTGACAGGCAGAACAACTAATGAAAAACTGTTTTTT. Its translation is CASSLTGRTTNEKLFF. The chain combines TRBV28 with TRBJ1-4; D may be TRBD1 (6 bases). The V and J ends lost 3 bases and 0 bases respectively, with 11 bases between them. The CDR3 is made up of 16 amino acids. Germline values: CDR1 MDHEN, CDR2 SYDVKM.

The CDR3 loop is CASSVPSSGGAFREQFF. The CDR3 coding sequence is TGTGCCAGTAGTGTGCCCTCTAGCGGGGGGGCGTTCCGCGAGCAGTTCTTC. This rearrangement joins TRBV19 to TRBJ2-1; 12 positions match TRBD2. The CDR3 loop spans 17 amino acids. Per the germline V gene, CDR1 is LNHDA and CDR2 is SQIVND (reference sequence). V was pared by 5 bases and J by 10 bases, with 15 bases of the junction left unmatched.

The rearrangement joins TRBV28 to TRBJ1-5; maybe TRBD1 (6 bases). The CDR3 has 15 amino acids. Trimming pared 5 bases from V and 3 bases from J, leaving 14 bases between. Per the germline V gene, CDR1 is MDHEN and CDR2 is SYDVKM. CDR3 amino acids: CASSPPDSVNQPQHF. The CDR3 region has the DNA TGTGCCAGCAGTCCACCGGACAGCGTCAATCAGCCCCAGCATTTT.

The chain is built from TRBV5-1 and TRBJ1-1; weak D call: TRBD1 (5 bases). Trimming removed 0 bases from V and 2 bases from J, with 11 bases in between. The germline V gene encodes CDR1 SGHRS and CDR2 YFSETQ. The CDR3 extends over 15 amino acids. The CDR3 sequence is CASSLVQGANTEAFF. CDR3 coding DNA: TGCGCCAGCAGCTTGGTCCAGGGAGCCAACACTGAAGCTTTCTTT.

J is TRBJ1-3 and V is TRBV9; no clear D gene. Germline CDR1 SGDLS, CDR2 YYNGEE. Deletions cut 5 bases from V and 0 bases from J, with 3 bases between. There are 12 residues in the CDR3. CDR3 coding DNA: TGTGCCAGCAGTCTCTCTGGAAACACCATATATTTT. Translated, it gives CASSLSGNTIYF.

This chain joins TRBV6-5 and TRBJ2-1; a possible D gene is TRBD2 (6 bases). Deletions cut 4 bases from V and 3 bases from J, with 16 bases between. Germline CDR1 MNHEY, CDR2 SVGAGI. The CDR3 runs to 16 residues. The CDR3 nucleotides are TGTGCCAGCAGTTCTGGCCGGGTGGGGGGCTACAATGAGCAGTTCTTC. Protein product: CASSSGRVGGYNEQFF.

About this clone itself: Germline is not matched at one junction end, which may reflect a read error. This sample also contains other DNA sequences that code for the same CDR3. The J gene is TRBJ1-6, the V gene TRBV7-3; TRBD1 is a possible D gene (5 bases). Per germline, CDR1 SGHTA and CDR2 FQGTGA. The CDR3 is 15 residues long. This CDR3 reads CASSLGGTGNSPLHF. The CDR3 DNA follows: TGTGCCAGCAGCTTAGGGGGGACCGGGAATTCACCTCTCCACTTT.

J is TRBJ2-5 and V is TRBV18; D remains ambiguous. Gene TRBJ2-7 matches the end of the DNA better, so the J call may be wrong. Germline V lookup: CDR1 KGHSH, CDR2 LQKENI. The CDR3 extends over 13 amino acids. The CDR3 DNA sequence: TGTGCCAGCTCACCGGGAACCTCCTACGAGCAGTACTTC. As protein: CASSPGTSYEQYF.

About this clone itself: This sample also contains other DNA sequences that code for the same CDR3. The rearrangement links TRBV30 to TRBJ1-6; 10 bases map to TRBD1. The V gene end was trimmed by 4 bases and the J gene end by 0 bases; junction bases not matched to a gene: 6. The CDR3 loop spans 17 amino acids. Germline values: CDR1 GTSNPN, CDR2 SVGIG (reference sequence). In DNA, the CDR3 is TGTGCCTGGACGGACAGGGGGAGCTACTCCTATAATTCACCCCTCCACTTT. This sequence encodes CAWTDRGSYSYNSPLHF.

CDR3 nucleotide sequence: TGTGCCAGCAATCGAGGGGTCTCCTACGAGCAGTACTTC. This sequence encodes CASNRGVSYEQYF. The chain combines TRBV6-6 with TRBJ2-7; D tentatively fits TRBD1 or TRBD2 (5 bases each). Germline V gives CDR1 MNHNY, CDR2 SVGAGI (reference sequence). V gave up 7 bases and J gave up 0 bases, with 10 bases separating them. The CDR3 has 13 residues.